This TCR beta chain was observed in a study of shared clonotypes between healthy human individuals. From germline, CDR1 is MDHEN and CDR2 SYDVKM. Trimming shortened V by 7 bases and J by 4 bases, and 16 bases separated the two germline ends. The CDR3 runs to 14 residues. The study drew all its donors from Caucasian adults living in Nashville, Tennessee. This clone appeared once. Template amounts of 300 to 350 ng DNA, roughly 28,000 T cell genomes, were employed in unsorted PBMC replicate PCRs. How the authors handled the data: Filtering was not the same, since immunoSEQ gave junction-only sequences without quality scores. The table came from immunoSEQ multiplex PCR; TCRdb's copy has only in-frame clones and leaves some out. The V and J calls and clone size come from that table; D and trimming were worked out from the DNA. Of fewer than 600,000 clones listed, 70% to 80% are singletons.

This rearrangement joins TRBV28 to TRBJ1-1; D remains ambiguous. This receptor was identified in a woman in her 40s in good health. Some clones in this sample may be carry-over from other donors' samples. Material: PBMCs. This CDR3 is CASMAAPPLTEAFF. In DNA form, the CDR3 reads TGTGCCAGCATGGCCGCTCCCCCCCTCACTGAAGCTTTCTTT.